This T cell receptor beta chain came from a study of T cell clones after liver transplantation. Libraries were prepared by immunoSEQ multiplex PCR; TCRdb keeps only in-frame clonotypes and omits some of them. The data contain around 75,000 clones, 80% to 90% of them singletons. The sequence derives from a human patient who received a liver transplant. Some T cells could come from the graft donor. The specimen comprised CD4+ T cells from blood, sampled roughly 50 months after liver transplant.

CDR3 DNA sequence: TGTGCCAGCAGTGAAGTTGAGCTGACGGTTGGGGGCTACACCTTC. Translated, it gives CASSEVELTVGGYTF. The V gene is TRBV6-1, the J gene TRBJ1-2; D is ambiguous. The V end lost 1 base, the J end lost 8 bases, and 17 bases lay between the germline ends. The CDR3 sequence is 15 residues long. The germline V gene has CDR1 MNHNS and CDR2 SASEGT.